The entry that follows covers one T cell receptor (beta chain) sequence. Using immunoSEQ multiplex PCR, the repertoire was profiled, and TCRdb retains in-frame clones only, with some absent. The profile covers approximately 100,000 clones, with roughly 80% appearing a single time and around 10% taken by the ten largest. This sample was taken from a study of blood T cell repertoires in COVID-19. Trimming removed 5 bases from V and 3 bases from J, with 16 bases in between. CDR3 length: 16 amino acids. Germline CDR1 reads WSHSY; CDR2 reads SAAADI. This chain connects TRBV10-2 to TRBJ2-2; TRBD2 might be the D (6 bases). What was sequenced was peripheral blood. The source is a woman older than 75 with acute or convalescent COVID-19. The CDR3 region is CASSNRGSLDTGELFF. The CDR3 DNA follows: TGCGCCAGCAGTAATCGGGGGAGTTTGGACACCGGGGAGCTGTTTTTT.